The 9 T cell receptor beta chains below come from one sample, sequenced in a study of shared T cell receptors in the human thymus. Assay used: immunoSEQ multiplex PCR; TCRdb lists only in-frame clones, some missing. The sample contains 650,000 to 950,000 clones, 70% to 90% of which appear only once. These data were likewise used in another study, on human thymus T cells.

Material for sequencing was thymocytes. These receptor sequences come from a girl under two years old with a congenital heart defect.

This clone was found a few times. This chain uses TRBV28 with TRBJ2-3; D may be TRBD2 (7 bases). The V gene lost 5 bases and the J gene lost 5 bases, with 20 bases spanning the gap. The CDR3 spans 16 residues. Germline CDR1 MDHEN, CDR2 SYDVKM. CDR3 nucleotide sequence: TGTGCCAGCAGTGACAATGTCGGGGGGCGGGTAGATACGCAGTATTTT. As protein: CASSDNVGGRVDTQYF.

The chain combines TRBV25-1 with TRBJ1-2; D remains ambiguous. Germline CDR1 and CDR2: MGHDK and SYGVNS. V lost 10 bases and J 1 base, leaving 19 bases between the germline ends. The CDR3 covers 15 residues. The CDR3 here is CANPSPRSLNYGYTF. CDR3 nucleotides: TGTGCCAACCCGAGCCCCAGGTCCCTTAACTATGGCTACACCTTC.

V and J are TRBV11-2 and TRBJ1-3, with D perhaps TRBD1 (5 bases). CDR1 is SGHAT, CDR2 FQNNGV, per germline. The CDR3 sequence is 17 residues long. The germline V and J ends were trimmed by 0 bases and 0 bases, with 12 bases remaining between them. The CDR3 region has the DNA TGTGCCAGCAGCTTAGATCTCCAGGGCATCTCTGGAAACACCATATATTTT. This translates into CASSLDLQGISGNTIYF. The full variable domain, in which reference TRBV11-2 and TRBJ1-3 provide the parts outside the CDR3, is EAGVAQSPRYKIIEKRQSVAFWCNPISGHATLYWYQQILGQGPKLLIQFQNNGVVDDSQLPKDRFSAERLKGVDSTLKIQPAKLEDSAVYLCASSLDLQGISGNTIYFGEGSWLTVV.

The V call is TRBV18, the J call TRBJ1-5; D is unclear. V was pared by 1 base and J by 6 bases, with 13 bases between. Germline loops: CDR1 KGHSH, CDR2 LQKENI. This CDR3 has 15 amino acids. The CDR3 spells CASSPLREAGQPQHF. For the CDR3, the DNA is TGTGCCAGCTCACCACTTCGGGAAGCGGGTCAGCCCCAGCATTTT.

V gene TRBV6-5 combines with J gene TRBJ2-1; tentative D call: TRBD2 (5 bases). Looked up from germline, CDR1 is MNHEY and CDR2 is SVGAGI. The CDR3 contains 15 residues. V was pared by 2 bases and J by 9 bases, with 17 bases between. The CDR3: CASSYGYPRESEQFF. The DNA of the CDR3 is TGTGCCAGCAGTTACGGGTACCCCCGGGAAAGTGAGCAGTTCTTC.

The chain links TRBV4-1 to TRBJ2-5; D might be TRBD2 (5 bases). The CDR3 is made up of 17 amino acids. V was clipped by 1 base and J by 5 bases, with 20 bases between them. The germline V gene encodes CDR1 MGHRA and CDR2 YSYEKL. The CDR3 here is CASSQVRDSVFQETQYF. DNA of the CDR3: TGCGCCAGCAGCCAAGTAAGAGATAGCGTGTTTCAGGAGACCCAGTACTTC.

The rearrangement uses TRBV7-2 and TRBJ1-2; the match to TRBD1 covers 9 bases. The CDR3 has 15 amino acids. Per germline, CDR1 SGHTA and CDR2 FQGNSA. V lost 5 bases to trimming and J lost 6 bases; unmatched junction nucleotides: 10. CDR3 in DNA: TGTGCCAGCAGCCGTAACTACAGGGGGCAGAATGGCTACACCTTC. Protein product: CASSRNYRGQNGYTF.

The table lists this clone with a count of one. The junction shows a germline mismatch at one end, possibly a read error. V usage is TRBV27 and J usage is TRBJ2-7; 8 bases are shared with TRBD1. Germline lookup yields CDR1 MNHEY and CDR2 SMNVEV (reference sequence). CDR3 size: 14 residues. The CDR3 region is CASNHRGADDERYF. CDR3 sequence (DNA): TGTGCCAGCAATCACAGGGGGGCTGACGACGAGCGGTACTTC.

In regard to this clone: The same CDR3 is also encoded by other DNA sequences in this sample. The chain uses TRBV28 and TRBJ1-2; TRBD1 aligns across 7 bases. Trimming cost V 7 bases and J 7 bases; bases outside gene matches: 18. This CDR3 spans 16 amino acids. From germline, CDR1 is MDHEN and CDR2 SYDVKM. The CDR3 DNA reads TGTGCCAGCACCCCTCGTCCGACAGGGATCCCTGTTGGCTACACCTTC. Protein sequence: CASTPRPTGIPVGYTF.